The T cell receptor beta chain described here comes from a study of T-cell reconstitution after alpha-beta-depleted transplantation in children. Findings and limits, study-wide: At around two months after transplant, the alpha-beta T cells were reportedly derived from several hundred expanded clones that came from non-depleted graft cells. T-cell counts and diversity at one year post-transplant came mainly from newly produced T cells. TCRbeta diversity was high at day 60 in some patients (a result of surviving recipient T cells and thymic progenitors).

The CDR3 runs to 13 residues. Trimming took 4 bases from V and 2 from J, leaving 9 bases between them. The V gene's germline CDR1 is MNHEY and CDR2 SVGAGI. This clonotype was seen only a few times. No antigen is known for it. Preparation of the TCRbeta library used unique molecular identifiers. A single record per CDR3 protein comes from TCRdb applying MiXCR to the PCR reads. The table includes over 7,500 distinct CDR3 sequences, about 14% detected once. Sequencing was performed on PBMCs, mostly from graft donor cells, taken 60 days after TCRalphabeta/CD19-depleted stem cell transplant. V gene TRBV6-5 combines with J gene TRBJ2-7; tentatively, D is TRBD1 (6 bases). The sequence came from a male patient under 18 who had a stem cell transplant for acute lymphoblastic leukemia, so the T cells may come from the graft donor. The CDR3 here is CASSWGQTYEQYF. The CDR3 DNA sequence: TGTGCCAGCAGTTGGGGACAAACCTACGAGCAGTACTTC.